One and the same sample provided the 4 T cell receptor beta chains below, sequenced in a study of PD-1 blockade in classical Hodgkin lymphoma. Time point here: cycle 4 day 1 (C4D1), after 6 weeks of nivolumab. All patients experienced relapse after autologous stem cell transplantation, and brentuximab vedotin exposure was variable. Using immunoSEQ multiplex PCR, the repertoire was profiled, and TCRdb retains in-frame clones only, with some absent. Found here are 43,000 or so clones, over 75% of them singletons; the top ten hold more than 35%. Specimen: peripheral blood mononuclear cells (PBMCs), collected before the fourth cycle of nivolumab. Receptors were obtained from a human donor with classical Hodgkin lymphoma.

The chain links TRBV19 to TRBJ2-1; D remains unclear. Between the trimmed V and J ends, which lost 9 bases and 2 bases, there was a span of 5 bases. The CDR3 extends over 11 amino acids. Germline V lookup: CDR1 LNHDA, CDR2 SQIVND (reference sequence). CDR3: CASRTYNEQFF. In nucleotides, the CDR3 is TGTGCCAGCAGGACCTACAATGAGCAGTTCTTC.

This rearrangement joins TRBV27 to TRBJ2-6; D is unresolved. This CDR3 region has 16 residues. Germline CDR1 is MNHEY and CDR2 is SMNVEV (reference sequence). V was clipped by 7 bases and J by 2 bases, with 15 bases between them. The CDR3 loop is CASTNYGSAGANVLTF. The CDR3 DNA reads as TGTGCCAGCACAAACTACGGCTCGGCTGGGGCCAACGTCCTGACTTTC.

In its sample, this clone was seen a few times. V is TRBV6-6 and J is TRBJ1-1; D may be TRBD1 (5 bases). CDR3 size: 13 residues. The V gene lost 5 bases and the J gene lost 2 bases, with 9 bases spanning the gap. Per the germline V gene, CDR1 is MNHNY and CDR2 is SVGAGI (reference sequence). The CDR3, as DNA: TGTGCCAGCAGTGACCAGGGTAACACTGAAGCTTTCTTT. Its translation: CASSDQGNTEAFF.

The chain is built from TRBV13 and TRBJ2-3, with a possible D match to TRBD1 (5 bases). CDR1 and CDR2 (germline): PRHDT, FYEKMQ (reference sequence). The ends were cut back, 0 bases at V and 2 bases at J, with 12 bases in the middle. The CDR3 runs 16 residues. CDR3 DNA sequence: TGTGCCAGCAGCTTAGGCCTAGGGGCATACACAGATACGCAGTATTTT. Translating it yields CASSLGLGAYTDTQYF.